The 7 T cell receptor beta chains presented below share a single source sample, sequenced in a study of T-cell reconstitution after alpha-beta-depleted transplantation in children. Preparation of the TCRbeta library involved a method that used unique molecular identifiers. One entry per CDR3 protein results from TCRdb running MiXCR on the PCR reads. The data show about 70,000 distinct CDR3 sequences, approximately 10% seen once. The sequenced sample was PBMCs, obtained before TCRalphabeta/CD19-depleted stem cell transplant. All receptors derive from a boy aged 5 to 17 with acute myeloid leukemia, due to receive a stem cell transplant.

The chain recombines TRBV4-1 with TRBJ2-7, with 11 positions matching TRBD2. The CDR3 is 16 residues long. Germline trimming cut 5 bases from V and 5 bases from J; bases unmatched to any gene: 11. Germline V gene sequence: CDR1 MGHRA, CDR2 YSYEKL. The CDR3 coding sequence is TGCGCCAGCAGCTACAGACCGGGACTAGCGGACCACGAGCAGTACTTC. This sequence encodes CASSYRPGLADHEQYF.

This clonotype has at least ten counts. This chain uses TRBV11-2 with TRBJ2-7; D unclear. Trimming took off 5 bases at V and 2 bases at J, with 16 bases between the two ends. The CDR3 length is 15 residues. The germline V gene encodes CDR1 SGHAT and CDR2 FQNNGV. CDR3 loop: CASSPRMMYTYEQYF. Here the CDR3 DNA reads TGTGCCAGCAGCCCTCGGATGATGTATACCTACGAGCAGTACTTC.

Ten or more counts support this clonotype. The chain joins TRBV4-2 to TRBJ2-1; D possibly uses TRBD1 or TRBD2 (5 bases each). Germline lookup yields CDR1 LGHNA and CDR2 YNFKEQ. Trimming took off 0 bases at V and 10 bases at J, with 13 bases between the two ends. This CDR3 spans 14 amino acids. The CDR3, as DNA: TGTGCCAGCAGCCAAGACGGTGGGGGAGAAGAGCAGTTCTTC. This gives the protein CASSQDGGGEEQFF.

This clonotype has at least ten counts. The rearrangement uses TRBV5-4 and TRBJ2-7, with D uncertain. Trimming stripped 0 bases from V and 5 bases from J, with 12 bases between. In germline, CDR1 is SGHNT, CDR2 YYREEE (reference sequence). There are 14 residues in the CDR3. DNA for the CDR3: TGTGCCAGCAGCTTGGGAGGTGTAGGAAACGAGCAGTACTTC. Translating gives CASSLGGVGNEQYF.

This chain connects TRBV14 to TRBJ1-1; no reliable D call. Germline CDR1 SGHDN, CDR2 FVKESK. The CDR3 is made up of 12 amino acids. V lost 3 bases and J lost 9, with 11 bases in between. The CDR3 sequence is CASSQVTAQAFF. CDR3 nucleotide sequence: TGTGCCAGCAGCCAGGTAACAGCACAAGCTTTCTTT.

This clonotype was recorded many times. The V call is TRBV27, the J call TRBJ2-2; 7 nucleotides match TRBD1. The germline gives CDR1 MNHEY, CDR2 SMNVEV (reference sequence). The V and J ends lost 7 bases and 5 bases, in that order; junction bases with no gene match: 10. CDR3 length equals 15 residues. CDR3: CASNLQGFATGELFF. Written as DNA, the CDR3 is TGTGCCAGCAACTTACAGGGGTTTGCGACCGGGGAGCTGTTTTTT.

This clonotype was seen ten or more times. The chain links TRBV5-1 to TRBJ1-6, with D possibly TRBD1 on 5 matching bases. Trimming took off 0 bases at V and 7 bases at J, with 11 bases between the two ends. The germline CDR1 and CDR2 sequences are SGHRS and YFSETQ. The CDR3 is 15 amino acids. CDR3 sequence: CASSLGGVGNSPLHF. The CDR3 DNA reads TGCGCCAGCAGCTTGGGAGGGGTGGGAAATTCACCCCTCCACTTT.